A selection of T cell receptor beta chains follows, all from one sample in a study of T cells expressing NK-cell markers. From its re-call of the 5' RACE reads, TCRdb lists each CDR3 protein once, without DNA. The sample totals a few hundred thousand distinct CDR3 sequences. The sample consisted of blood T cells: a sorted CD56 or NKG2C T cell subset, CD4+ or CD8+ T cells, or bulk PBMC T cells (not recorded which). The source is a man aged 18 to 29 in good health. Both conserved end residues are part of each CDR3.

V,J,CDR3
TRBV20-1,TRBJ2-1,CSAKLALEQFF
TRBV10-3,TRBJ2-3,CATQRDSSTDTQYF
TRBV10-3,TRBJ2-3,CAIRPSLGRGRDTQYF
TRBV18,TRBJ2-1,CASSDSSYNEQFF
TRBV5-8,TRBJ2-5,CASSLGQGAETQYF
TRBV20-1,TRBJ1-2,CSVRLTGHGDGYTF
TRBV27,TRBJ2-2,CASSWGLASGELFF
TRBV20-1,TRBJ2-1,CSAIHLDASYNEQFF
TRBV6-1,TRBJ1-5,CASRIRETQPQHF
TRBV7-2,TRBJ1-2,CASSLETGGYTF